The 23 T cell receptor beta chains below all came from one sample that was sequenced in a study of blood T cell repertoires in COVID-19. Clones were sequenced by immunoSEQ multiplex PCR, and TCRdb holds only the in-frame ones, with some missing. The sample lists 55,000 to 70,000 clones, about 90% occurring once. Sequenced: peripheral blood. The receptors shown here come from a man between 60 and 75 years old with acute or convalescent COVID-19.

The chain is built from TRBV11-3 and TRBJ1-4, with 9 bases matching TRBD1. The CDR3 has 16 residues. Trimming at V came to 5 bases and at J to 5 bases, leaving 9 bases not matched to a gene. CDR1 SGHNT and CDR2 YENEEA come from the germline V gene. DNA for the CDR3: TGTGCCAGCAGCCCCAGGCAAGGGACAGGGAATGAAAAACTGTTTTTT. Residues: CASSPRQGTGNEKLFF.

The chain links TRBV15 to TRBJ1-1; 7 bases fit TRBD1. The V segment lost 3 bases and the J segment 9 bases; nucleotides outside the gene matches: 10. The germline gives CDR1 LNHNV, CDR2 YYDKDF (reference sequence). CDR3 size: 14 residues. The CDR3 coding sequence is TGTGCCACCAGCAGGGACAGGAGCCCGAGTCAAGCTTTCTTT. This sequence encodes CATSRDRSPSQAFF.

The chain recombines TRBV30 with TRBJ2-7, with D perhaps matching TRBD2 (6 bases). Germline CDR1 is GTSNPN and CDR2 is SVGIG (reference sequence). V lost 0 bases and J 5 bases, leaving 23 bases between the germline ends. This CDR3 has 17 amino acids. CDR3 coding DNA: TGTGCCTGGAGTGTAAGAAGTGGAGGGTTTCCTAGAGACGAGCAGTACTTC. Its protein product is CAWSVRSGGFPRDEQYF.

The rearrangement uses TRBV27 and TRBJ2-5; possible D gene TRBD1, 5 bases. CDR1 and CDR2 from the germline V gene are MNHEY and SMNVEV (reference sequence). V gave up 1 base and J gave up 5 bases, with 8 bases separating them. The CDR3 covers 13 residues. CDR3 sequence (DNA): TGTGCCAGCAGTTTATTGGGGCAGGAGACCCAGTACTTC. Its protein is CASSLLGQETQYF.

The chain uses TRBV28 and TRBJ2-1, with D possibly matching TRBD2 (7 bases). CDR3 length equals 13 residues. The ends were cut back, 8 bases at V and 4 bases at J, with 12 bases in the middle. Per germline, CDR1 MDHEN and CDR2 SYDVKM. The CDR3 bases are TGTGCCAGCGGGGAGGGGGTTTACAATGAGCAGTTCTTC. It specifies CASGEGVYNEQFF.

J is TRBJ2-7 and V is TRBV4-3; D ambiguous. The ends were cut back, 1 base at V and 0 bases at J, with 22 bases in the middle. Germline values: CDR1 LGHNA, CDR2 YSLEER. The CDR3 is 19 residues long. The CDR3: CASSQGGAPTYRSSYEQYF. The CDR3 region has the DNA TGCGCCAGCAGCCAAGGAGGTGCCCCCACCTATAGGAGCTCCTACGAGCAGTACTTC.

The chain has TRBV5-4 and TRBJ2-1, with 12 bases fitting TRBD2. Germline V gene data show CDR1 as SGHNT and CDR2 as YYREEE (reference sequence). V shed 7 bases, J shed 6 bases, and the junction held 5 bases outside the gene matches. The CDR3 has 14 residues. The CDR3 protein is CASRSTSGSNEQFF. In DNA form, the CDR3 reads TGTGCCAGCCGATCGACTAGCGGGAGCAATGAGCAGTTCTTC. The full variable domain, rest sourced from reference TRBV5-4 and TRBJ2-1, is ETGVTQSPTHLIKTRGQQVTLRCSSQSGHNTVSWYQQALGQGPQFIFQYYREEENGRGNFPPRFSGLQFPNYSSELNVNALELDDSALYLCASRSTSGSNEQFFGPGTRLTVL.

This clone was seen only a few times. The chain combines TRBV20-1 with TRBJ2-3; the D gene is possibly TRBD2 (5 bases). V was cut by 3 bases and J by 0 bases, with 10 bases left in between. Germline assignment: CDR1 DFQATT and CDR2 SNEGSKA (reference sequence). The CDR3 is made up of 14 amino acids. The CDR3 spells CSASPSPSTDTQYF. As DNA, the CDR3 is TGCAGTGCTAGTCCTAGCCCGAGCACAGATACGCAGTATTTT.

This chain links TRBV24-1 with TRBJ2-1; 14 nucleotides align to TRBD2. After removal of 3 bases from V and 9 bases from J, the junction contained 9 bases not matched to a gene. Germline-derived CDR1 and CDR2 are KGHDR and SFDVKD. The CDR3 sequence is 17 residues long. The DNA for the CDR3 is TGTGCCACCAGTGATCCCTCGACTAGCGGGAGGGAAGGTGAGCAGTTCTTC. It yields the protein CATSDPSTSGREGEQFF.

The chain recombines TRBV7-9 with TRBJ1-6; 10 bases are a match to TRBD1. Germline CDR1 is SEHNR and CDR2 is FQNEAQ (reference sequence). Unmatched junction bases numbered 12, after V lost 2 bases and J lost 5 bases. CDR3 length: 19 residues. CDR3 sequence reads: CASSLPRDRGLQDNSPLHF. The CDR3 nucleotides read TGTGCCAGCAGCTTACCCCGGGACAGGGGACTACAGGATAATTCACCCCTCCACTTT.

The chain is built from TRBV7-9 and TRBJ2-5; D is undetermined. The germline gives CDR1 SEHNR, CDR2 FQNEAQ (reference sequence). This CDR3 spans 14 amino acids. Deletions cut 1 base from V and 5 bases from J, with 11 bases between. The chain's CDR3 is CASSLVGREETQYF. CDR3 bases: TGTGCCAGCAGCTTAGTGGGCCGCGAGGAGACCCAGTACTTC.

This clone was picked up one time. This rearrangement joins TRBV7-9 to TRBJ2-7; D might be TRBD2 (5 bases). Deletions cut 4 bases from V and 1 base from J, with 23 bases between. The CDR3 sequence is 18 residues long. The V gene's germline CDR1 is SEHNR and CDR2 FQNEAQ (reference sequence). The CDR3 sequence is CASSSPPTTGVQSYEQYF. The CDR3 DNA sequence: TGTGCCAGCAGCTCACCCCCTACAACCGGGGTTCAGTCCTACGAGCAGTACTTC.

CDR3 in amino acids: CASSAGPTEGEQYF. The CDR3 DNA reads TGTGCCAGCAGCGCCGGACCCACAGAGGGCGAGCAGTACTTC. The chain links TRBV9 to TRBJ2-7, with D tentatively TRBD2 (5 bases). Germline lookup yields CDR1 SGDLS and CDR2 YYNGEE. The CDR3 totals 14 residues. Trimming cost V 3 bases and J 6 bases, with 16 bases left between them.

In nucleotides, the CDR3 is TGTGCCAGCAGCCAAGATATAGGAGGGACGAGGACTGAAGCTTTCTTT. It is translated as CASSQDIGGTRTEAFF. This chain connects TRBV4-2 to TRBJ1-1; D may be TRBD1 (5 bases). The CDR3 covers 16 residues. Looked up from germline, CDR1 is LGHNA and CDR2 is YNFKEQ. The V gene lost 0 bases and the J gene lost 5 bases, with 16 bases spanning the gap.

The chain uses TRBV7-9 and TRBJ2-7, with 8 positions matching TRBD2. Per the germline V gene, CDR1 is SEHNR and CDR2 is FQNEAQ (reference sequence). With 7 bases clipped from V and 2 bases from J, the junction kept 7 bases outside the gene matches. The CDR3 totals 14 residues. The CDR3 DNA follows: TGTGCCAGCAATCAAGCGGGGGTCGCCTACGAGCAGTACTTC. Amino acid sequence: CASNQAGVAYEQYF.

The rearrangement joins TRBV12-3 or TRBV12-4 to TRBJ1-2; D ambiguous. V was shortened by 5 bases and J by 4 bases, with 8 bases between the two germline ends. This CDR3 has 12 residues. CDR3 residues: CASSPQSYGYTF. The CDR3 coding sequence is TGTGCCAGCAGTCCACAGAGCTATGGCTACACCTTC.

The CDR3 sequence: CASSYADISNTGELFF. The CDR3 DNA sequence: TGTGCCAGCAGTTACGCAGACATATCGAACACCGGGGAGCTGTTTTTT. This chain links TRBV6-2 or TRBV6-3 with TRBJ2-2, with D unclear. Trimming took 2 bases from V and 0 from J, leaving 10 bases between them. This CDR3 spans 16 amino acids. Germline V CDR1 and CDR2: MNHEY, SVGEGT.

V usage is TRBV5-1 and J usage is TRBJ1-4; 7 bases map to TRBD1. The CDR3 has 17 amino acids. Germline values: CDR1 SGHRS, CDR2 YFSETQ. The ends lost 0 bases at V and 0 bases at J; junction bases unmatched: 5. CDR3 DNA sequence: TGCGCCAGCAGCTTGGAAGACAGGGTCTCAACTAATGAAAAACTGTTTTTT. This sequence encodes CASSLEDRVSTNEKLFF.

The rearrangement uses TRBV7-8 and TRBJ1-1; D might be TRBD1 (5 bases). The CDR3 covers 13 residues. With 6 bases removed from V and 1 base from J, the gap between germline ends came to 9 bases. Per the germline V gene, CDR1 is SGHVS and CDR2 is FQNEAQ. The CDR3, as DNA: TGTGCCAGCAGGTTAACAGGGAACACTGAAGCTTTCTTT. Residues: CASRLTGNTEAFF.

This sequence joins TRBV6-1 and TRBJ1-1; 8 bases align to TRBD1. The CDR3 has 17 residues. Unmatched junction bases numbered 14, after V lost 3 bases and J lost 5 bases. In germline, CDR1 is MNHNS, CDR2 SASEGT. CDR3 loop: CASSDLGQGGLGTEAFF. In nucleotides, the CDR3 is TGTGCCAGCAGTGACCTCGGACAGGGAGGATTGGGGACTGAAGCTTTCTTT.

The table lists this clone with a count of one. V usage is TRBV7-9 and J usage is TRBJ2-2; D is unclear. CDR3 length equals 14 residues. The V gene lost 3 bases and the J gene lost 2 bases, with 7 bases spanning the gap. Germline V gene sequence: CDR1 SEHNR, CDR2 FQNEAQ (reference sequence). In nucleotides, the CDR3 is TGTGCCAGCAGCTTCGGAGCCAACACCGGGGAGCTGTTTTTT. Amino acid sequence: CASSFGANTGELFF.

The chain uses TRBV28 and TRBJ2-7; a weak D match, TRBD1 (8 bases). With 7 bases removed from V and 1 base from J, the gap between germline ends came to 17 bases. Germline-derived CDR1 and CDR2 are MDHEN and SYDVKM. The CDR3 runs 15 residues. The CDR3 DNA reads TGTGCCAGCATCCAGGGGGCTAGCGGTTCCTACGAGCAGTACTTC. It yields the protein CASIQGASGSYEQYF.

The chain's CDR3 is CASSPHSGQEYGYTF. The CDR3 coding sequence is TGTGCCAGCAGCCCCCATTCAGGACAAGAATATGGCTACACCTTC. The chain recombines TRBV9 with TRBJ1-2; D perhaps matches TRBD1 (5 bases). This CDR3 region has 15 residues. V lost 4 bases and J lost 5, with 18 bases in between. Germline-derived CDR1 and CDR2 are SGDLS and YYNGEE.